This TCR beta chain came from a study of beta chain features in type 1 diabetes. Looked up from germline, CDR1 is LGHNA and CDR2 is YNFKEQ. CDR3 size: 17 residues. V lost 1 base, J lost 3 bases, and 7 bases stayed unmatched. The sequenced template was cDNA made from the entire isolated RNA. Using immunoSEQ multiplex PCR, the repertoire was profiled, and TCRdb retains in-frame clones only, with some absent. The sample records 860,000 or so clones, 17% being singletons. The origin of this receptor is a woman between 18 and 29 years old in good health. Sample: naive CD4+ T cells from blood. The chain uses TRBV4-2 and TRBJ2-3; 10 bases agree with TRBD2. The CDR3 loop reads CASSQASAGGWTDTQYF. The CDR3 bases are TGTGCCAGCAGCCAAGCGTCAGCGGGAGGGTGGACAGATACGCAGTATTTT.